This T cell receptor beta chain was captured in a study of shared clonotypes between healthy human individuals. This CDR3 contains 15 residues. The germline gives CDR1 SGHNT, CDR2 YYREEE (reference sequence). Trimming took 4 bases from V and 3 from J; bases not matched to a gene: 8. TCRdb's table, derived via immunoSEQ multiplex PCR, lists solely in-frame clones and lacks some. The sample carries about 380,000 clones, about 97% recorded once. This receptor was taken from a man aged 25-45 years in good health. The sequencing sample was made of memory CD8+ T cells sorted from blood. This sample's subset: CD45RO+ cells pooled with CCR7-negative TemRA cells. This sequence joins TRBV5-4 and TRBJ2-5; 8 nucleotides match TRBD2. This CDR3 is CASSARAGEEETQYF. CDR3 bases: TGTGCCAGCAGCGCACGAGCGGGAGAGGAAGAGACCCAGTACTTC.